The 5 T cell receptor beta chains reported below all come from one sample, sequenced in a study of T cell repertoires in ileal Crohn's disease. Profiling relied on immunoSEQ multiplex PCR, and the TCRdb table lists in-frame clones only, not all of them. This table has 8,000 or so clones, roughly 80% appearing once. The sequencing sample was made of ileal tissue. The receptors derive from an adult with Crohn's disease.

This chain uses TRBV28 with TRBJ2-7; 8 bases match TRBD2. CDR1 is MDHEN, CDR2 SYDVKM, per germline. V was pared by 8 bases and J by 7 bases, with 7 bases of the junction left unmatched. CDR3 size: 12 residues. The CDR3 DNA reads TGTGCCAGCTATAACCCGGGGGGGGAGCAGTACTTC. Translation gives CASYNPGGEQYF.

This chain connects TRBV2 to TRBJ1-6, with 12 bases lining up with TRBD1. Germline-derived CDR1 and CDR2 are SNHLY and FYNNEI. The length of the CDR3 is 17 residues. With 7 bases clipped from V and 0 bases from J, the junction kept 4 bases outside the gene matches. CDR3 region: CASNGDRGLSYNSPLHF. CDR3 in DNA: TGTGCCAGCAACGGGGACAGGGGGCTCTCCTATAATTCACCCCTCCACTTT.

This clone is medium-sized within its sample. The chain employs TRBV7-9 and TRBJ1-2; no clear D. Germline-derived CDR1 and CDR2 are SEHNR and FQNEAQ (reference sequence). The V end was cut by 5 bases, the J end by 8 bases, with 21 bases between. This CDR3 is built from 15 residues. The CDR3 DNA follows: TGTGCCAGCAGCCTCGAGGTTGTACAAAATTCGGGCTACACCTTC. Protein: CASSLEVVQNSGYTF.

J is TRBJ2-7 and V is TRBV11-2; no firm D call. This CDR3 has 13 residues. Germline CDR1 is SGHAT and CDR2 is FQNNGV. The ends were cut back, 2 bases at V and 6 bases at J, with 11 bases in the middle. The CDR3 DNA is TGTGCCAGCAGCTTAAGACTCGCACTCGAGCAGTACTTC. This encodes CASSLRLALEQYF.

This chain joins TRBV20-1 and TRBJ2-1; perhaps TRBD2 as D (6 bases). Germline CDR1 DFQATT, CDR2 SNEGSKA (reference sequence). The CDR3 covers 11 residues. Trimming left V 5 bases short and J 10 bases short, with 12 bases between. For the CDR3, the DNA is TGCAGTGCTCGGGACTTCCCCGAGCAGTTCTTC. This encodes CSARDFPEQFF.